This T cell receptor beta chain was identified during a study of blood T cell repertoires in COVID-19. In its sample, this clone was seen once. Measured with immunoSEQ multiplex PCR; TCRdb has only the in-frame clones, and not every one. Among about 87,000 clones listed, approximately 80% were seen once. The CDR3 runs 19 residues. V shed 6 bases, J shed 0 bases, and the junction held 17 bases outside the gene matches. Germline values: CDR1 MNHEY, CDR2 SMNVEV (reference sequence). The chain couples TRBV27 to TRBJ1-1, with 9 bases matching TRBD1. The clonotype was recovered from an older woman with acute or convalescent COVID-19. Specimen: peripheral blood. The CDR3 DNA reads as TGTGCCAGCAGACCACAAGGAGGGACAGGGAACCCCTTGAACACTGAAGCTTTCTTT. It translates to CASRPQGGTGNPLNTEAFF.